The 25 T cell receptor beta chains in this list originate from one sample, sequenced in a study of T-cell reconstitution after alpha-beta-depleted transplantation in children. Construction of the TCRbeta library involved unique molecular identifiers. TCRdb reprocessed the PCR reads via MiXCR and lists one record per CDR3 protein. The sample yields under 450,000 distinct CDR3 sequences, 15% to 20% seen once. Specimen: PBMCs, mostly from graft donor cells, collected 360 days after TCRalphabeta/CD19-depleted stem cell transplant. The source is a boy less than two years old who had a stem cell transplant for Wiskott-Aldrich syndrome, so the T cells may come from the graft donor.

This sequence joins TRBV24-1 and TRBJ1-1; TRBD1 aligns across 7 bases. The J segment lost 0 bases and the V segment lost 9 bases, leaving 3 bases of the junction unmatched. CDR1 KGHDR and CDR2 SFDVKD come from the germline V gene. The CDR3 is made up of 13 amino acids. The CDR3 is CATGDSLNTEAFF. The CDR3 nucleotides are TGTGCCACCGGGGACAGCCTGAACACTGAAGCTTTCTTT.

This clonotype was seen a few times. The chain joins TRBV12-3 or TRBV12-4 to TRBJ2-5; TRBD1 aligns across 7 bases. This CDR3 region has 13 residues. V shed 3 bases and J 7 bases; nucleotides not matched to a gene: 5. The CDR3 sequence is CASSFDREWTQYF. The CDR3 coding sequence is TGTGCCAGCAGTTTCGACAGGGAGTGGACCCAGTACTTC.

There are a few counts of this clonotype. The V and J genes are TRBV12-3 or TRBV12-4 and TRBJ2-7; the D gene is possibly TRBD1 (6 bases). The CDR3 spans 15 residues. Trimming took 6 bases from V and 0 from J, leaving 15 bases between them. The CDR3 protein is CASSHGQKSSYEQYF. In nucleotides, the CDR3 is TGTGCCAGCAGCCATGGACAGAAGAGCTCCTACGAGCAGTACTTC.

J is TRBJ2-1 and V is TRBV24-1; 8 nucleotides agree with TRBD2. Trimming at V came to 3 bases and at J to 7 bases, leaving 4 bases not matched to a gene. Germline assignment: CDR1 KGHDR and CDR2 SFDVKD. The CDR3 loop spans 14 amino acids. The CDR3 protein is CATSDVGLGNEQFF. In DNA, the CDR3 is TGTGCCACCAGTGATGTGGGACTAGGTAATGAGCAGTTCTTC.

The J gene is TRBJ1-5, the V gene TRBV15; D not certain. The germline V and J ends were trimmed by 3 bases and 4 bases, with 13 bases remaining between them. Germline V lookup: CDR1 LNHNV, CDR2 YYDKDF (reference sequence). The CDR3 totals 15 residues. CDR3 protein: CATSRKRDSNQPQHF. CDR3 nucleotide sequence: TGTGCCACCAGCAGGAAGAGGGATAGTAATCAGCCCCAGCATTTT.

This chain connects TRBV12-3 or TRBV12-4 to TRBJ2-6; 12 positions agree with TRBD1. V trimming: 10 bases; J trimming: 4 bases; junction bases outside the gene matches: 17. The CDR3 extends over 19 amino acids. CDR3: CATYGRLGQGALGANVLTF. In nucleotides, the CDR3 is TGTGCCACCTACGGAAGGTTGGGACAGGGGGCGCTGGGGGCCAACGTCCTGACTTTC.

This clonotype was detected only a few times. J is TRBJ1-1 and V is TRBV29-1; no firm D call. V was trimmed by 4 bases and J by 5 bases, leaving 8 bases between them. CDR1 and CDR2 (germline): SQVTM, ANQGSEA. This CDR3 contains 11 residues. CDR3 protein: CSVVGGTEAFF. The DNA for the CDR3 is TGCAGCGTTGTTGGTGGAACTGAAGCTTTCTTT.

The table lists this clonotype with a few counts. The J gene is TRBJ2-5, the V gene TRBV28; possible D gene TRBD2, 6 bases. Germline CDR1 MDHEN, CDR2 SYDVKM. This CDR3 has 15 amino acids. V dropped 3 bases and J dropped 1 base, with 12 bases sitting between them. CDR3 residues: CASSLGGVFQETQYF. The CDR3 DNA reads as TGTGCCAGCAGTTTGGGCGGGGTGTTCCAAGAGACCCAGTACTTC. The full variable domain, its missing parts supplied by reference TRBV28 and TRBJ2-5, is DVKVTQSSRYLVKRTGEKVFLECVQDMDHENMFWYRQDPGLGLRLIYFSYDVKMKEKGDIPEGYSVSREKKERFSLILESASTNQTSMYLCASSLGGVFQETQYFGPGTRLLVL.

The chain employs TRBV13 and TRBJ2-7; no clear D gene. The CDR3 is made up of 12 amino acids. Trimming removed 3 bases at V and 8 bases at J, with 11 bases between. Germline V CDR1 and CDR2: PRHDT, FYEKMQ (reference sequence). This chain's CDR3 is CASSFFADKQYF. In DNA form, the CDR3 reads TGTGCCAGCAGCTTTTTTGCTGATAAGCAGTACTTC.

This chain's CDR3 is CSANNPAFSTDTQYF. CDR3 nucleotide sequence: TGCAGTGCTAATAATCCCGCCTTCAGCACAGATACGCAGTATTTT. The rearrangement uses TRBV20-1 and TRBJ2-3; D is ambiguous. CDR3 size: 15 residues. With 4 bases removed from V and 0 bases from J, the gap between germline ends came to 14 bases. CDR1 DFQATT and CDR2 SNEGSKA come from the germline V gene (reference sequence).

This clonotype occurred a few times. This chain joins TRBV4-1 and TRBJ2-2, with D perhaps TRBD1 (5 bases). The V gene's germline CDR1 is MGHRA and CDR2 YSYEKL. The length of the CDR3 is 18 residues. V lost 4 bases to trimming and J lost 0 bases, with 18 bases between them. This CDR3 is CASSRTAYRITNTGELFF. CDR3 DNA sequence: TGCGCCAGCAGCCGAACGGCCTACAGGATAACGAACACCGGGGAGCTGTTTTTT.

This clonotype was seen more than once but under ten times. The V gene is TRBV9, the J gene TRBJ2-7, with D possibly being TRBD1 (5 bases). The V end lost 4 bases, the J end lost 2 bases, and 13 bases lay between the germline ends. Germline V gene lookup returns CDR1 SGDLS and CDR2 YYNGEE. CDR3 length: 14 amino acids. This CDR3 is CASSTAARAYEQYF. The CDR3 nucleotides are TGTGCCAGCAGCACCGCGGCCAGGGCCTACGAGCAGTACTTC.

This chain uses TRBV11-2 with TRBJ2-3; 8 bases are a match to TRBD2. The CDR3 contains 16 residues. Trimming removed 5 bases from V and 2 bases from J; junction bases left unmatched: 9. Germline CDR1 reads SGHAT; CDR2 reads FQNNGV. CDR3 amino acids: CASSRTSWPFTDTQYF. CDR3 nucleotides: TGTGCCAGCAGCCGGACTAGCTGGCCCTTCACAGATACGCAGTATTTT.

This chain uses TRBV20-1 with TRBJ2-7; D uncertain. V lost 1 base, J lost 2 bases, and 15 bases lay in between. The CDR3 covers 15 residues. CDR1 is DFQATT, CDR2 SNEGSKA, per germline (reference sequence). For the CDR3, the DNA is TGCAGTGCTAGAGGAAATGGAATAGGTGCCTACGAGCAGTACTTC. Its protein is CSARGNGIGAYEQYF.

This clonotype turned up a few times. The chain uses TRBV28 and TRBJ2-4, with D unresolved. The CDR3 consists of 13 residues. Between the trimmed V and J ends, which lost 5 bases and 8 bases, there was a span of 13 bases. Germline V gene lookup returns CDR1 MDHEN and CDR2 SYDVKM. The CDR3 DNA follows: TGTGCCAGCAGTGGTTCCGCAAGGGACATTCAGTACTTC. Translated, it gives CASSGSARDIQYF.

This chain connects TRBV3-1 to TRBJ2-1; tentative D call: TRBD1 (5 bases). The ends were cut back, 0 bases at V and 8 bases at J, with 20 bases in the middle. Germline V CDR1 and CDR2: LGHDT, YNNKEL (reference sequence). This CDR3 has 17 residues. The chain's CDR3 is CASSQDSQVMSRYEQFF. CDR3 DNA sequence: TGTGCCAGCAGCCAAGATTCACAGGTCATGTCCCGATATGAGCAGTTCTTC.

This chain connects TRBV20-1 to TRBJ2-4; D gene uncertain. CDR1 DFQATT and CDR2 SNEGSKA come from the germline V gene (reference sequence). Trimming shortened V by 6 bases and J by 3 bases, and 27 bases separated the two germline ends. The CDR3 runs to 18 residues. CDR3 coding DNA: TGCAGTGCATCGACGTACCCTCCGGCCCCAGCCTACAAAAACATTCAGTACTTC. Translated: CSASTYPPAPAYKNIQYF.

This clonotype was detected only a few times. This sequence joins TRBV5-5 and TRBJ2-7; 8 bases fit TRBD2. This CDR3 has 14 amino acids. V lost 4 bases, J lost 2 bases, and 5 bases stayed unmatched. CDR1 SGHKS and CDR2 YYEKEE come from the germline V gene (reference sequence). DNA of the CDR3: TGTGCCAGCAGCCCACCGGGACTAGCCTACGAGCAGTACTTC. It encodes CASSPPGLAYEQYF.

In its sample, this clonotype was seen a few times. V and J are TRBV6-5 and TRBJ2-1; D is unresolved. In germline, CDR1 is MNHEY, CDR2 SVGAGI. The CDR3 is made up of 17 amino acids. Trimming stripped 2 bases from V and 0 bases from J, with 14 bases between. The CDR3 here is CASSYISRLSSYNEQFF. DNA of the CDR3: TGTGCCAGCAGTTACATAAGTAGGTTGAGCTCCTACAATGAGCAGTTCTTC.

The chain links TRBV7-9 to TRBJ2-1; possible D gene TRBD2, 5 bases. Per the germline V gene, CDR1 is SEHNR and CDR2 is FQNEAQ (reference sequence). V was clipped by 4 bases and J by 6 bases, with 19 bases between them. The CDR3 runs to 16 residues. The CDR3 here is CASSSSIARPFNEQFF. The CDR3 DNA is TGTGCCAGCAGCTCAAGTATAGCGAGACCCTTCAATGAGCAGTTCTTC. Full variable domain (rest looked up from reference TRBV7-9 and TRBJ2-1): DTGVSQNPRHKITKRGQNVTFRCDPISEHNRLYWYRQTLGQGPEFLTYFQNEAQLEKSRLLSDRFSAERPKGSFSTLEIQRTEQGDSAMYLCASSSSIARPFNEQFFGPGTRLTVL.

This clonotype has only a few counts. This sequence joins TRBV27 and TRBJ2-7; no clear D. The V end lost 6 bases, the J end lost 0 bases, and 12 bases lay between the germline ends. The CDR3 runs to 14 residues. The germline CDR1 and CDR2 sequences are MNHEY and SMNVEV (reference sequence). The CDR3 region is CASSLKGRSYEQYF. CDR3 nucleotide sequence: TGTGCCAGCAGCCTCAAGGGCCGCTCCTACGAGCAGTACTTC.

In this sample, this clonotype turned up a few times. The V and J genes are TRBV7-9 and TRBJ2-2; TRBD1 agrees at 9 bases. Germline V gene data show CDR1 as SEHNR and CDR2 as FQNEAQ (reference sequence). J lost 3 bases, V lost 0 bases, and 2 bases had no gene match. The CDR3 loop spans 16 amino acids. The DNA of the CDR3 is TGTGCCAGCAGCTTAGCCGGACAGGGGTACACCGGGGAGCTGTTTTTT. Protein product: CASSLAGQGYTGELFF.

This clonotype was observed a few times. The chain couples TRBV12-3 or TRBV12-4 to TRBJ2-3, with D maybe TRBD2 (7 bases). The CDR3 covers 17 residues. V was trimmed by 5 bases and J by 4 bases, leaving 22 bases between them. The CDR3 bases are TGTGCCAGCAGTCACCGAGGGGGGGTAACACACGCAGATACGCAGTATTTT. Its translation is CASSHRGGVTHADTQYF.

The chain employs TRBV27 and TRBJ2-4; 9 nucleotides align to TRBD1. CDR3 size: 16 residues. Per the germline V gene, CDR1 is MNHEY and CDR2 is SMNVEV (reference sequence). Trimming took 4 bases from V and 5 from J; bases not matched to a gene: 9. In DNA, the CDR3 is TGTGCCAGCAGTTCTCGACAGGGGGTTCCCGAAAACATTCAGTACTTC. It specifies CASSSRQGVPENIQYF.

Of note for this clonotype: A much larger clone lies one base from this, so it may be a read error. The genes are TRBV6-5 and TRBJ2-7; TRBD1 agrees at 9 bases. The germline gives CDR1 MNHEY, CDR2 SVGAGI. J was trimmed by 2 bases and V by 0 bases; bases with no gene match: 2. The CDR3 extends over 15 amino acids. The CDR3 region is CASSYSGTGPYEQYF. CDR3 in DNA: TGTGCCAGCAGTTACTCGGGGACAGGGCCCTACGAGCAGTACTTC.